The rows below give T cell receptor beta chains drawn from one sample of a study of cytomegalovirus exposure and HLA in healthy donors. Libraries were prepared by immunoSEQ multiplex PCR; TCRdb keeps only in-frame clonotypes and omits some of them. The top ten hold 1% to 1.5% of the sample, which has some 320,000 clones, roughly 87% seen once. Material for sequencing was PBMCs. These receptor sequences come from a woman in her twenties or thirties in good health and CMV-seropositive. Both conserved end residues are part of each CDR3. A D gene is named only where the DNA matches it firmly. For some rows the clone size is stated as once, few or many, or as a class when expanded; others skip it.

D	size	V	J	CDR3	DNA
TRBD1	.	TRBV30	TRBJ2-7	CACRDRGIEQYF	TGTGCCTGCCGGGACAGGGGAATCGAGCAGTACTTC
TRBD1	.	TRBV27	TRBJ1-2	CASSTRQGNGYTF	TGTGCCAGCAGTACCAGACAGGGGAATGGCTACACCTTC
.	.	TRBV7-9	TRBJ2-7	CASSLALTYEQYF	TGTGCCAGCAGCTTAGCACTAACCTACGAGCAGTACTTC
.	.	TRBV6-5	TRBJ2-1	CASSLTIGGNEQFF	TGTGCCAGCAGTTTGACCATAGGGGGCAATGAGCAGTTCTTC
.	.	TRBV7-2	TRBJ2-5	CASSPYLSGQETQYF	TGTGCCAGCAGCCCCTACCTAAGCGGCCAAGAGACCCAGTACTTC
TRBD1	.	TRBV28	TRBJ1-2	CASSFGQAYGYTF	TGTGCCAGCAGTTTCGGACAGGCCTATGGCTACACCTTC
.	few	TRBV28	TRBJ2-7	CASSLYSVGEQYF	TGTGCCAGCAGCCTCTACTCCGTGGGGGAGCAGTACTTC
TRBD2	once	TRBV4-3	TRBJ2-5	CASSPGTSAQETQYF	TGCGCCAGCAGCCCCGGGACTAGCGCTCAAGAGACCCAGTACTTC
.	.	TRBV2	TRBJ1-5	CASSKQQNQPQHF	TGTGCCAGCAGTAAACAGCAAAATCAGCCCCAGCATTTT
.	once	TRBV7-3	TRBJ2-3	CASSQGSDTQYF	TGTGCCAGCAGCCAGGGATCAGATACGCAGTATTTT
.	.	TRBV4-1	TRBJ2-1	CASSQDRGHEQFF	TGCGCCAGCAGCCAAGACCGGGGCCATGAGCAGTTCTTC
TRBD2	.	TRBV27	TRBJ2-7	CASSGGTSGVEQYF	TGTGCCAGCAGCGGAGGGACTAGCGGGGTTGAGCAGTACTTC
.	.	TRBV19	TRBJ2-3	CASRPSDTDTQYF	TGTGCCAGTAGGCCCAGCGACACAGATACGCAGTATTTT
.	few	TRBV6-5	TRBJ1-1	CASSGGMNTEAFF	TGTGCCAGCTCCGGGGGGATGAACACTGAAGCTTTCTTT
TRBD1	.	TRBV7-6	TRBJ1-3	CASSLAFQGASGNTIYF	TGTGCCAGCAGCTTAGCGTTTCAGGGGGCGAGTGGAAACACCATATATTTT
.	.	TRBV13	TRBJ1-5	CASSLSYSNQPQHF	TGTGCCAGCAGCTTAAGCTATAGCAATCAGCCCCAGCATTTT
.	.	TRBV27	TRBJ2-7	CASSLGDGTYEQYF	TGTGCCAGCAGTTTAGGGGACGGGACCTACGAGCAGTACTTC
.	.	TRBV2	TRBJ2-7	CASSEAGKSYEQYF	TGTGCCAGCAGTGAGGCAGGGAAGTCCTACGAGCAGTACTTC
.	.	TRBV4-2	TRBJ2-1	CASSQEPEITNNEQFF	TGTGCCAGCAGCCAAGAGCCTGAAATAACCAACAATGAGCAGTTCTTC
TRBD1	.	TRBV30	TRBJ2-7	CASIRTGDRTYEQYF	TGTGCCTCCATCCGGACTGGGGACAGGACTTACGAGCAGTACTTC
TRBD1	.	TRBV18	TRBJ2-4	CASSPRHSTGGEDQYF	TGTGCCAGCTCACCTAGACATTCGACAGGGGGCGAAGATCAGTACTTC
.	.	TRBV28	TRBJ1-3	CASTDSVRNTIYF	TGTGCCAGCACCGACTCGGTGCGAAACACCATATATTTT
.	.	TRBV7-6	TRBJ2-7	CASSPGTTLEQYF	TGTGCCAGCAGCCCAGGAACTACTTTGGAGCAGTACTTC
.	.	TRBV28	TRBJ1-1	CASTRQAVRRAFF	TGTGCCAGCACCCGACAGGCTGTGCGGAGGGCTTTCTTT
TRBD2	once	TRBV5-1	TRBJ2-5	CASSPTGTSVGETQYF	TGCGCCAGCAGTCCAACCGGGACTAGCGTAGGAGAGACCCAGTACTTC
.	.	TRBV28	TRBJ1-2	CASSFRYGYTF	TGTGCCAGCAGTTTTAGGTATGGCTACACCTTC
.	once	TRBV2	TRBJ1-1	CASRPHLPNTEAFF	TGTGCCAGCAGGCCACACCTCCCGAACACTGAAGCTTTCTTT
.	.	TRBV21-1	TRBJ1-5	CASSKGRGGPSNQPQHF	TGTGCCAGCAGCAAAGGAAGGGGAGGGCCTAGCAATCAGCCCCAGCATTTT
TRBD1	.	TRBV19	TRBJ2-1	CATRAGTGVYNEQFF	TGTGCCACCCGAGCCGGGACAGGGGTCTACAATGAGCAGTTCTTC
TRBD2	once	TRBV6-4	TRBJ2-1	CASSKLAGTGNEQFF	TGTGCCAGCAGTAAATTAGCGGGAACGGGCAATGAGCAGTTCTTC
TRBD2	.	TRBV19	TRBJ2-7	CASSPTSSSYEQYF	TGTGCCAGTAGTCCGACTAGCAGCTCCTACGAGCAGTACTTC
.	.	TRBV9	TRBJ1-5	CASSVAGTNDQPQHF	TGTGCCAGCAGCGTAGCCGGGACAAACGATCAGCCCCAGCATTTT
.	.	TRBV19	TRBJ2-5	CASSISHPSQETQYF	TGTGCCAGTAGTATTTCGCACCCCAGTCAAGAGACCCAGTACTTC
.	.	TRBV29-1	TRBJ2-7	CSGSSRRGAHYYEQYF	TGCAGCGGCTCCTCAAGGAGGGGAGCACATTACTACGAGCAGTACTTC
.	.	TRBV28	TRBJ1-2	CASSPQAGYGYTF	TGTGCCAGCAGTCCCCAGGCAGGCTATGGCTACACCTTC
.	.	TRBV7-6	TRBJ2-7	CASSATRSYEQYF	TGTGCCAGCAGCGCCACTAGATCCTACGAGCAGTACTTC
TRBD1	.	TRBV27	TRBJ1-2	CASTSLATAGTVYGYTF	TGTGCCAGCACTTCCCTGGCAACGGCAGGGACAGTCTATGGCTACACCTTC
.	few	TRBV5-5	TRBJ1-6	CASSSVNNSPLHF	TGTGCCAGCAGCTCCGTGAATAATTCACCCCTCCACTTT
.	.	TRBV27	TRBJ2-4	CASSSVRGEAKNIQYF	TGTGCCAGCAGTTCCGTCAGGGGTGAAGCCAAAAACATTCAGTACTTC
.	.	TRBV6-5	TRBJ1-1	CASSYYGRNTEAFF	TGTGCCAGCAGTTACTATGGGAGGAACACTGAAGCTTTCTTT
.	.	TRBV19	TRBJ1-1	CASSILDTEAFF	TGTGCCAGTAGTATACTGGACACTGAAGCTTTCTTT
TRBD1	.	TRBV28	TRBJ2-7	CASSLFAGQVAYEQYF	TGTGCCAGCAGTTTATTTGCTGGACAGGTGGCCTACGAGCAGTACTTC
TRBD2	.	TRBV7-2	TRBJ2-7	CASSLVAGVDEQYF	TGTGCCAGCAGCTTAGTTGCGGGAGTCGACGAGCAGTACTTC
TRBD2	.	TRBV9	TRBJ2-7	CASSVGAGGSYEQYF	TGTGCCAGCAGCGTAGGAGCGGGAGGGTCCTACGAGCAGTACTTC
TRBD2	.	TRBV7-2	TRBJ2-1	CASSPTGLAGTNEQFF	TGTGCCAGCAGCCCCACGGGACTAGCGGGAACCAATGAGCAGTTCTTC
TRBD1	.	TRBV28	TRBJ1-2	CASGQGGGYTF	TGTGCCAGCGGACAGGGCGGCGGCTACACCTTC
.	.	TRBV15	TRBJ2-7	CATSKNREGSYEQYF	TGTGCCACCAGCAAAAACAGGGAAGGGTCCTACGAGCAGTACTTC
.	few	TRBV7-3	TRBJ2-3	CASSLNSRDTQYF	TGTGCCAGCAGCTTAAATAGTCGGGATACGCAGTATTTT
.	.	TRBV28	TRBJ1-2	CASSLSLWTVNYGYTF	TGTGCCAGCAGTTTATCCCTCTGGACGGTAAACTATGGCTACACCTTC
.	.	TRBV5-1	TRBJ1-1	CASSLQQGHTEAFF	TGCGCCAGCAGCTTACAACAGGGACACACTGAAGCTTTCTTT
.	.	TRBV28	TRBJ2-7	CASTDILSRVGNEQYF	TGTGCCAGCACGGACATTTTGTCAAGGGTGGGGAACGAGCAGTACTTC
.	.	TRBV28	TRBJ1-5	CASSLWQSNQPQHF	TGTGCCAGCAGTTTATGGCAGAGCAATCAGCCCCAGCATTTT
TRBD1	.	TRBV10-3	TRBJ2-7	CAIRDRGRGEQYF	TGTGCCATCAGAGACAGGGGGCGCGGCGAGCAGTACTTC